This TCR beta chain was recorded in a study of blood T cell repertoires in COVID-19. Study-level background: In each case, the material was cDNA or gDNA derived from T cells, B-cell-depleted T cells, or PBMCs.

The CDR3 loop spans 15 amino acids. Trimming took 6 bases from V and 11 from J; bases not matched to a gene: 16. Germline CDR1 and CDR2: SNHLY and FYNNEI. Here immunoSEQ multiplex PCR was the method, and the copy in TCRdb shows in-frame clones only, minus some. The sample includes some 180,000 clones, 80% to 90% of them seen just once. The clonotype was recovered from a middle-aged woman with COVID-19, enrolled during active disease. Sequenced input: peripheral blood. This sequence joins TRBV2 and TRBJ1-5; 7 bases map to TRBD1. CDR3 loop: CASSPRQGDLSAQHF. For the CDR3, the DNA is TGTGCCAGCAGCCCACGACAGGGAGATCTATCAGCCCAGCATTTT.